This paragraph reports one T cell receptor beta chain. These data come from a study of blood T cell repertoires in COVID-19. For the study at large: Sources were T cells, B-cell-depleted T cells, or PBMCs; the material itself was cDNA or gDNA.

Authors' methods: Amplification of reference gene primers provided the estimated nucleated cell counts. Profiled with immunoSEQ multiplex PCR; TCRdb holds only in-frame clones, not every one. The D gene and trimming were derived from the DNA, and the V and J assignments and clone size from that table. This table holds roughly 180,000 clones, over 70% found once. Recruitment covered about two dozen US areas and drew participants whose ages spanned about 18 to 90 years. CDR3 length: 18 residues. The junction had 10 bases not matched to a gene; V was cut back by 4 bases and J by 0 bases. Germline CDR1 is KGHDR and CDR2 is SFDVKD.

The sequence derives from a woman between 45 and 60 years old in a cohort exposed to, infected with or recovered from COVID-19 (not recorded which). The chain is built from TRBV24-1 and TRBJ2-2; 7 positions agree with TRBD1. The sequenced material came from PBMCs or T cells enriched from blood (not recorded which). CDR3 sequence (DNA): TGTGCCACCAGTGACTACGGTCCGGGACAGACGAACACCGGGGAGCTGTTTTTT. It specifies CATSDYGPGQTNTGELFF.